Listed below are T cell receptor beta chains from one sample, sequenced in a study of blood T cell repertoires in COVID-19. Produced via immunoSEQ multiplex PCR; TCRdb's table is partial and in-frame only. Here the sample spans tens of thousands of clones, around 90% being singletons. The specimen was peripheral blood. Receptor source: a man aged 50 to 59 with COVID-19, enrolled during active disease. CDR3s include the opening cysteine and the closing phenylalanine or tryptophan. A D gene is named only where the DNA matches it firmly. Only some rows state a clone size, as once, few, many or a class for expanded clones.

D gene	V gene	CDR3 length	clone size	J gene	CDR3 protein	CDR3 DNA
-	TRBV7-9	14	-	TRBJ1-4	CASSLGQPVEKLFF	TGTGCCAGCAGCTTGGGACAACCAGTTGAAAAACTGTTTTTT
TRBD1	TRBV9	14	-	TRBJ1-5	CASNPTGSGQPQHF	TGTGCCAGCAACCCGACAGGGAGTGGACAGCCCCAGCATTTT
TRBD1	TRBV19	15	-	TRBJ1-4	CASSIGGTGIVSLFF	TGTGCCAGTAGTATAGGGGGGACAGGGATTGTGTCTCTGTTTTTT
TRBD2	TRBV3-1/TRBV3-2	15	-	TRBJ2-2	CASSRGLTYTGELFF	TGTGCCAGCAGCCGGGGACTAACCTACACCGGGGAGCTGTTTTTT
TRBD1	TRBV7-2	14	-	TRBJ1-2	CASRGQPSGYGYTF	TGTGCCAGCAGGGGACAGCCCTCTGGCTATGGCTACACCTTC
TRBD2	TRBV9	17	-	TRBJ2-3	CASSVESGRGGTDTQYF	TGTGCCAGCAGCGTAGAGAGTGGGCGGGGGGGCACAGATACGCAGTATTTT
-	TRBV10-1	13	-	TRBJ2-1	CASSETGSHEQFF	TGCGCCAGCAGCGAGACAGGATCGCATGAGCAGTTCTTC
-	TRBV6-6	15	once	TRBJ1-2	CASSLGRPMDYGYTF	TGTGCCAGCAGTTTGGGCAGGCCGATGGACTATGGCTACACCTTC
-	TRBV6-5	16	-	TRBJ1-1	CASSYSMGDKNTEAFF	TGTGCCAGCAGTTACTCGATGGGCGACAAGAACACTGAAGCTTTCTTT
-	TRBV10-3	13	-	TRBJ1-2	CAIRIQAGDGYTF	TGTGCCATCAGGATACAGGCTGGGGATGGCTACACCTTC
-	TRBV4-1	21	-	TRBJ1-3	CASSQEYGRDIASFSGNTIYF	TGCGCCAGCAGCCAAGAGTATGGCAGGGACATAGCTTCCTTCTCTGGAAACACCATATATTTT
-	TRBV18	13	-	TRBJ1-3	CASSPGQTNTIYF	TGTGCCAGCTCACCAGGACAGACAAACACCATATATTTT
-	TRBV11-1	12	-	TRBJ1-1	CASSHGGDGAFF	TGTGCCAGCAGCCATGGGGGGGACGGAGCTTTCTTT
-	TRBV6-2/TRBV6-3	13	many	TRBJ1-5	CASSQAEIQPQHF	TGTGCCAGCAGCCAAGCGGAGATTCAGCCCCAGCATTTT
-	TRBV28	18	-	TRBJ1-4	CASSSPSQPGGIWEKLFF	TGTGCCAGCAGTTCTCCGTCCCAACCGGGAGGGATTTGGGAAAAACTGTTTTTT
-	TRBV5-1	14	-	TRBJ2-2	CAGKAGASTGELFF	TGCGCCGGTAAGGCGGGGGCTTCAACCGGGGAGCTGTTTTTT
TRBD1	TRBV30	13	-	TRBJ1-6	CAWTGQGDSPLHF	TGTGCCTGGACGGGACAGGGGGATTCACCCCTCCACTTT
-	TRBV7-8	12	-	TRBJ2-1	CASAPVNNEQFF	TGTGCCAGCGCCCCAGTCAACAATGAGCAGTTCTTC
TRBD1	TRBV24-1	16	-	TRBJ1-4	CATSVYRGRRYEKLFF	TGTGCCACCAGTGTCTATAGGGGGCGCAGATATGAAAAACTGTTTTTT
TRBD1	TRBV10-1	14	-	TRBJ1-1	CASSAQTGSAEAFF	TGCGCCAGCAGTGCTCAGACAGGGTCGGCTGAAGCTTTCTTT
TRBD2	TRBV29-1	14	-	TRBJ2-3	CSASLAGNTDTQYF	TGCAGCGCGTCACTAGCGGGGAACACAGATACGCAGTATTTT
-	TRBV27	14	-	TRBJ1-6	CASSKTGVNSPLHF	TGTGCCAGCAGTAAGACAGGAGTTAATTCACCCCTCCACTTT
TRBD1	TRBV5-8	16	once	TRBJ1-4	CASSSGAGTGGEKLFF	TGTGCCAGCAGCTCAGGAGCCGGGACAGGGGGTGAAAAACTGTTTTTT
TRBD2	TRBV6-1	15	-	TRBJ2-1	CASSEVSGGADEQFF	TGTGCCAGCAGTGAGGTTAGCGGGGGGGCCGATGAGCAGTTCTTC
-	TRBV9	13	-	TRBJ2-7	CASSPPGQGEQYF	TGTGCCAGCAGCCCCCCGGGACAAGGCGAGCAGTACTTC
TRBD1	TRBV11-2	15	-	TRBJ1-2	CASSLVGQGAHGYTF	TGTGCCAGCAGCTTAGTTGGACAGGGGGCGCATGGCTACACCTTC
-	TRBV28	14	-	TRBJ1-2	CASSLQVDNYGYTF	TGTGCCAGCAGCTTACAGGTGGATAACTATGGCTACACCTTC
-	TRBV21-1	15	-	TRBJ2-7	CASRGPRDRAYEQYF	TGTGCCAGCAGGGGACCCCGGGACAGGGCCTACGAGCAGTACTTC
TRBD1	TRBV5-5	14	-	TRBJ1-4	CASSLRDRNEKLFF	TGTGCCAGCAGCTTGAGGGACAGAAATGAAAAACTGTTTTTT
-	TRBV24-1	14	once	TRBJ2-1	CATRDRAGSNEQFF	TGTGCCACCAGAGACAGGGCGGGAAGCAATGAGCAGTTCTTC
-	TRBV21-1	14	-	TRBJ1-4	CASSKEGGTGKLFF	TGTGCCAGCAGCAAAGAGGGAGGGACGGGAAAACTGTTTTTT
-	TRBV4-1	15	-	TRBJ1-6	CASSIRHRDNSPLHF	TGCGCCAGCAGCATCCGACACAGGGATAATTCACCCCTCCACTTT
TRBD2	TRBV5-1	17	-	TRBJ2-1	CASSLPGLAGGFDEQFF	TGCGCCAGCAGCCTCCCGGGACTAGCGGGGGGGTTCGATGAGCAGTTCTTC
TRBD1	TRBV30	15	once	TRBJ1-3	CAWSQWDRPGNTIYF	TGTGCCTGGAGTCAGTGGGACAGACCTGGAAACACCATATATTTT
-	TRBV29-1	12	-	TRBJ1-2	CSAGTQNYGYTF	TGCAGCGCAGGGACACAAAACTATGGCTACACCTTC
TRBD1	TRBV7-9	15	-	TRBJ1-4	CASSPSTGGWEKLFF	TGTGCCAGCAGCCCCTCGACAGGGGGGTGGGAAAAACTGTTTTTT
-	TRBV28	15	-	TRBJ1-6	CASSLGGREDSPLHF	TGTGCCAGCAGTCTAGGCGGGAGGGAGGATTCACCCCTCCACTTT
TRBD2	TRBV27	19	-	TRBJ2-2	CASSLRPSSGGRNTGELFF	TGTGCCAGCAGTTTGCGGCCTTCTAGCGGGGGACGGAACACCGGGGAGCTGTTTTTT
-	TRBV6-4	14	-	TRBJ2-1	CASSRSWAGDEQFF	TGTGCCAGCAGTCGAAGTTGGGCAGGCGATGAGCAGTTCTTC
TRBD1	TRBV6-5	15	-	TRBJ1-2	CASSDDRGRRNGYTF	TGTGCCAGCAGCGACGACAGGGGGCGAAGGAATGGCTACACCTTC
-	TRBV6-2/TRBV6-3	15	-	TRBJ1-5	CASSSPGGFSQPQHF	TGTGCCAGCAGTTCTCCAGGTGGGTTCAGTCAGCCCCAGCATTTT
TRBD1	TRBV9	17	-	TRBJ1-1	CASSVVSAGGLNTEAFF	TGTGCCAGCAGCGTAGTGTCGGCAGGGGGCCTTAACACTGAAGCTTTCTTT
TRBD2	TRBV3-1/TRBV3-2	15	-	TRBJ2-5	CASSIGTSGKETQYF	TGTGCCAGCAGCATTGGGACTAGCGGTAAAGAGACCCAGTACTTC
-	TRBV7-2	14	-	TRBJ2-7	CASSLSMAQGEQYF	TGTGCCAGCAGCCTTAGCATGGCGCAGGGCGAGCAGTACTTC
-	TRBV9	15	once	TRBJ1-1	CASSVAGTTGTEAFF	TGTGCCAGCAGCGTAGCTGGGACTACGGGGACTGAAGCTTTCTTT
-	TRBV5-1	14	-	TRBJ2-7	CASSPGTSTYEQYF	TGCGCCAGCAGCCCCGGGACTTCGACCTACGAGCAGTACTTC
-	TRBV7-9	15	-	TRBJ2-7	CASSTIHREPLEQYF	TGTGCCAGCAGCACCATACACAGGGAGCCCTTGGAGCAGTACTTC
-	TRBV4-1	18	-	TRBJ1-6	CASSQAGTISSYNSPLHF	TGCGCCAGCAGCCAAGCCGGGACAATCAGCTCCTATAATTCACCCCTCCACTTT
-	TRBV4-1	14	-	TRBJ2-7	CASSQEAQSYEQYF	TGCGCCAGCAGCCAAGAGGCACAGTCCTACGAGCAGTACTTC
-	TRBV6-5	13	-	TRBJ1-6	CATRDFLIWALHF	TGTGCCACCCGGGACTTCCTAATTTGGGCCCTCCACTTT
-	TRBV6-1	16	-	TRBJ2-1	CASSESPGQDYNEQFF	TGTGCCAGCAGTGAAAGCCCGGGACAAGACTACAATGAGCAGTTCTTC
-	TRBV5-1	15	-	TRBJ2-2	CASSFSTGITGELFF	TGCGCCAGCAGCTTCTCGACAGGAATCACCGGGGAGCTGTTTTTT
TRBD2	TRBV7-8	17	-	TRBJ2-3	CASSLPSRRGATDTQYF	TGTGCCAGCAGCTTACCCTCTAGGCGGGGGGCCACAGATACGCAGTATTTT
-	TRBV5-1	15	-	TRBJ1-2	CASSAGRGANYGYTF	TGCGCCAGCAGCGCGGGACGGGGGGCTAACTATGGCTACACCTTC
-	TRBV7-9	13	-	TRBJ2-1	CASSAGTYNEQFF	TGTGCCAGCAGCGCCGGGACTTACAATGAGCAGTTCTTC